A selection of T cell receptor beta chains follows, all from one sample in a study of Graves' ophthalmopathy and Graves' hyperthyroidism. From the multiplex PCR reads, TCRdb called clonotypes with MiXCR, one entry per CDR3 protein. The repertoire includes 680,000 or so distinct CDR3 sequences, about a fifth of them detected once, and 7.1% sits in the top ten. The sample comprised peripheral blood. The source is a woman aged 18-29 years with stable Graves' hyperthyroidism. Some clones in this sample may be carry-over from other donors' samples. Both conserved end residues are part of each CDR3. A D gene is named only where the DNA matches it firmly. Where a row states a size, it is once, few, many or the class of an expanded clone; other rows omit it.

clone size	V gene	J gene	D gene	CDR3 DNA	CDR3 protein
many	TRBV20-1	TRBJ2-2	TRBD1	TGCAGTGCAACTCAGGGGGCGGACACCGGGGAGCTGTTTTTT	CSATQGADTGELFF
many	TRBV6-5	TRBJ1-2	NA	TGTGCCGGAGGACGGCTGGACTATGGCTACACCTTC	CAGGRLDYGYTF
few	TRBV25-1	TRBJ2-7	TRBD1	TGTGCCAGCGCGGACAGGGGCTACGAGCAGTACTTC	CASADRGYEQYF
few	TRBV29-1	TRBJ2-7	TRBD2	TGCAGCGCTAGCGGGGGGACCGGCGAGCAGTACTTC	CSASGGTGEQYF
many	TRBV20-1	TRBJ1-2	NA	TGCAGTGCTAGCAGGACCGTCAACTATGGCTACACCTTC	CSASRTVNYGYTF
many	TRBV7-2	TRBJ2-5	NA	TGTGCCAGCAGCTTCGACCGGGGACAAGAGACCCAGTACTTC	CASSFDRGQETQYF
many	TRBV12-3/TRBV12-4	TRBJ2-5	TRBD2	TGTGCCAGCAGCCCTTGGGGGGGACAAGAGACCCAGTACTTC	CASSPWGGQETQYF
NA	TRBV27	TRBJ1-2	TRBD1	TGTGCCACACTCGACCGGGACAGGGGGTACGGAGAAGGCTACACCTTC	CATLDRDRGYGEGYTF
many	TRBV5-1	TRBJ1-2	NA	TGCGCCAGCAGCTTGTCGGGAGATAACTATGGCTACACCTTC	CASSLSGDNYGYTF
NA	TRBV12-3/TRBV12-4	TRBJ1-2	NA	TGTGCCAGCAGTTTACGCAGGGGAGTAAACTATGGCTACACCTTC	CASSLRRGVNYGYTF
few	TRBV7-9	TRBJ1-1	TRBD1	TGTGCCAGCAGCCCGCCGGGGGGACAGGGAACTGAAGCTTTCTTT	CASSPPGGQGTEAFF
NA	TRBV5-1	TRBJ1-1	NA	TGCGCCAGCGCCGTTGGGGGGAACACTGAAGCTTTCTTT	CASAVGGNTEAFF
many	TRBV12-3/TRBV12-4	TRBJ1-2	TRBD1	TGTGCCAGCAGTCTGGGACAGGGAGGGGACTACACCTTC	CASSLGQGGDYTF
many	TRBV20-1	TRBJ1-6	TRBD1	TGCAGTGCTCGGGACAGGGTTTCACCCCTCCACTTT	CSARDRVSPLHF
NA	TRBV20-1	TRBJ2-7	TRBD2	TGCAGTGCTAGAGATCTTGAGGGACTAGCGGGAGGAAGCGAGCAGTACTTC	CSARDLEGLAGGSEQYF
NA	TRBV20-1	TRBJ1-1	NA	TGCAGTGCCTTTGGGGCGGGTGGGAGTAAAAAAAAGCGGACTGAAGCTTTCTTT	CSAFGAGGSKKKRTEAFF
many	TRBV15	TRBJ2-7	NA	TGTGCCACCAGCAGGGGACTGGGCTCCTACGAGCAGTACTTC	CATSRGLGSYEQYF
NA	TRBV12-3/TRBV12-4	TRBJ1-1	NA	TGTGCCAGCGGGAGGGCCGGACCTGAAGCTTTCTTT	CASGRAGPEAFF
many	TRBV6-2/TRBV6-3	TRBJ2-2	TRBD2	TGTGCCAGCAGTTACCTGGGACTAGCGGTGAACACCGGGGAGCTGTTTTTT	CASSYLGLAVNTGELFF
many	TRBV20-1	TRBJ1-1	NA	TGCAGTGCTAGAAGCATGAACACTGAAGCTTTCTTT	CSARSMNTEAFF
NA	TRBV6-2/TRBV6-3	TRBJ2-3	NA	TGTGCCAGCAGTTACGGACCAAATACGCAGTATTTT	CASSYGPNTQYF
many	TRBV20-1	TRBJ1-6	NA	TGCAGTGCTAGTCTGGGGAGCTCCTATAATTCACCCCTCCACTTT	CSASLGSSYNSPLHF
many	TRBV12-3/TRBV12-4	TRBJ2-7	NA	TGTGCCAGCAGGCACTCCGGGACCCGGGGGGAGCAGTACTTC	CASRHSGTRGEQYF
many	TRBV10-1	TRBJ1-6	TRBD1	TGCGCCAGCAGTTCGACAGGGCGGAATTCACCCCTCCACTTT	CASSSTGRNSPLHF
few	TRBV30	TRBJ2-5	NA	TGTGCCTGGACTATCGGAGAGACCCAGTACTTC	CAWTIGETQYF
NA	TRBV6-2/TRBV6-3	TRBJ2-4	NA	TGTGCCAGCAGTTTTGCGGGAGCCAAAAACATTCAGTACTTC	CASSFAGAKNIQYF